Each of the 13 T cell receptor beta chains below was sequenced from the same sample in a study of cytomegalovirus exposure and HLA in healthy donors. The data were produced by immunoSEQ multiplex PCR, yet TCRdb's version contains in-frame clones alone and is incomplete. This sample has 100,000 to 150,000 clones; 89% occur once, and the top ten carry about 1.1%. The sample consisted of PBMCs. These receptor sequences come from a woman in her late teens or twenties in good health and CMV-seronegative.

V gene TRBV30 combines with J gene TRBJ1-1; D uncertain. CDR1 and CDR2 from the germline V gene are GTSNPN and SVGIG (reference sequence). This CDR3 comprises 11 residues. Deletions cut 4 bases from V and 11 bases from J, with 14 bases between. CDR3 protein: CAWTSRREAFF. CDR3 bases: TGTGCCTGGACGTCCAGGCGGGAGGCTTTCTTT.

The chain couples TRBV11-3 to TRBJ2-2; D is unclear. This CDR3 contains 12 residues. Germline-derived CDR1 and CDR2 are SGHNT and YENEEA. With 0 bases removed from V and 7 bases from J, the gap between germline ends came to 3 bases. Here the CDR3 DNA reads TGTGCCAGCAGCTTAGATTACGGGGAGCTGTTTTTT. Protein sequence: CASSLDYGELFF. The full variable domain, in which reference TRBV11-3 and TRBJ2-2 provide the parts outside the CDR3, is EAGVVQSPRYKIIEKKQPVAFWCNPISGHNTLYWYLQNLGQGPELLIRYENEEAVDDSQLPKDRFSAERLKGVDSTLKIQPAELGDSAVYLCASSLDYGELFFGEGSRLTVL.

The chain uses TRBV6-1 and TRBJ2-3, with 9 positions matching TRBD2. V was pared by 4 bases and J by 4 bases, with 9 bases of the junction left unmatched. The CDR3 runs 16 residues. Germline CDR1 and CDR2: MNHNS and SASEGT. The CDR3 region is CASSGSSSGESDTQYF. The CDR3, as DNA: TGTGCCAGCAGTGGCTCATCTAGCGGGGAATCAGATACGCAGTATTTT.

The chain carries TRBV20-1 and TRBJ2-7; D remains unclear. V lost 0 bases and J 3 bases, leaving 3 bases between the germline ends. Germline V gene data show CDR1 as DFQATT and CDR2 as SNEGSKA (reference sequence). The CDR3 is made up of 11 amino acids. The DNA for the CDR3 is TGCAGTGCTAGAGACAACTACGAGCAGTACTTC. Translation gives CSARDNYEQYF.

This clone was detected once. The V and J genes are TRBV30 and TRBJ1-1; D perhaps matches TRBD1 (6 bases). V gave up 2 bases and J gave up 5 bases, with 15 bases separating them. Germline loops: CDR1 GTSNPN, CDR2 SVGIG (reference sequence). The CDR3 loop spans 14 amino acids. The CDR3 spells CAWSPTQGWTEAFF. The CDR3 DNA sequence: TGTGCCTGGAGTCCCACACAGGGATGGACTGAAGCTTTCTTT.

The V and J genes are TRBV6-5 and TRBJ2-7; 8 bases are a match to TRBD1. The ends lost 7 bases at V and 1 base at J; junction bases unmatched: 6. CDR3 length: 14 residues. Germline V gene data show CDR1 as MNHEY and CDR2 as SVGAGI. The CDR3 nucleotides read TGTGCCAGCACCCAGGGGGCAGGATCCTACGAGCAGTACTTC. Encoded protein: CASTQGAGSYEQYF.

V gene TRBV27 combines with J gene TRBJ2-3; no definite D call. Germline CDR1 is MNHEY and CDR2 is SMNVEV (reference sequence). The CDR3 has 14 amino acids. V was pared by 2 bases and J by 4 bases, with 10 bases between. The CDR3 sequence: CASSLVASADTQYF. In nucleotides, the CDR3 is TGTGCCAGCAGTTTAGTAGCTTCGGCAGATACGCAGTATTTT.

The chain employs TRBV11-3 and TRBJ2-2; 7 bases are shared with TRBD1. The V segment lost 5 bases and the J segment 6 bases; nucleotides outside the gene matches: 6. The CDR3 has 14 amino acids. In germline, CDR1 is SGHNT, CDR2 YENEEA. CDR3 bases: TGTGCCAGCAGCCAAGACAGGGAACCCGGGGAGCTGTTTTTT. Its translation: CASSQDREPGELFF. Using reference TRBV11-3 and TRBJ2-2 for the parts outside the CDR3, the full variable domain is EAGVVQSPRYKIIEKKQPVAFWCNPISGHNTLYWYLQNLGQGPELLIRYENEEAVDDSQLPKDRFSAERLKGVDSTLKIQPAELGDSAVYLCASSQDREPGELFFGEGSRLTVL.

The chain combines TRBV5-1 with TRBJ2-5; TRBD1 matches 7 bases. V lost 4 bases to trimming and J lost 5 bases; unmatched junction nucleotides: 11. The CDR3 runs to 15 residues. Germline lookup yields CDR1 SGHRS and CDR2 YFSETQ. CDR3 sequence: CASSPWDSKQETQYF. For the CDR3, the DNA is TGCGCCAGCAGCCCATGGGACAGCAAACAGGAGACCCAGTACTTC.

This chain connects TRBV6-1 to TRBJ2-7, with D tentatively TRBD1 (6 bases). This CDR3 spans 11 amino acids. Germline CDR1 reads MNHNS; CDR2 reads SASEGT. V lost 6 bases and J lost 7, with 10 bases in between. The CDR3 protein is CASRQGWEQYV. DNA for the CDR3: TGTGCCAGCAGACAGGGCTGGGAGCAGTACGTC.

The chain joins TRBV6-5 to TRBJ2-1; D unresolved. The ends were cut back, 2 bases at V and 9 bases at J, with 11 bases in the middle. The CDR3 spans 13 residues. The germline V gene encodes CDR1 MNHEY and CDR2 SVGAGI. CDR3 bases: TGTGCCAGCAGTTACCATAAAAAAGCTGAGCAGTTCTTC. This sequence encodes CASSYHKKAEQFF.

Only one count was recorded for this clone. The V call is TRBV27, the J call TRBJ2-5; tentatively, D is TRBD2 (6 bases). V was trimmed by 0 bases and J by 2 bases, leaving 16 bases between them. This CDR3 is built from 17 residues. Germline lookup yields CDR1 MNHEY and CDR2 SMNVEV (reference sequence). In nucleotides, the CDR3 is TGTGCCAGCAGTTTATCTCGGCAAAGCGGGCTACAAGAGACCCAGTACTTC. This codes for CASSLSRQSGLQETQYF.

In DNA form, the CDR3 reads TGTGCCACCAGCAAAACCCCTCCCCGAGGGACTTTAAACACAGATACGCAGTATTTT. Protein: CATSKTPPRGTLNTDTQYF. This chain connects TRBV15 to TRBJ2-3, with D tentatively TRBD2 (6 bases). The V end was cut by 4 bases, the J end by 2 bases, with 25 bases between. The CDR3 is 19 amino acids. The germline V gene encodes CDR1 LNHNV and CDR2 YYDKDF (reference sequence).